The next 30 T cell receptor beta chains were all read from a single sample in a study of T cells in Graves' hyperthyroidism and ophthalmopathy (dated 2019 in TCRdb). The method behind the library was multiplex PCR. Sequencing was carried out with an Illumina HiSeq 2000. Amplification of TCR beta CDR3 regions was carried out from RNA transcripts. The first round of RT-PCR for the TCR CDR3 was performed with the HTBI primer set and the Qiagen OneStep RT-PCR kit. TCRdb took the public reads, trimmed them with fastp at Q25, ran MiXCR for clone calling and kept in-frame beta chains. Under each unique CDR3 protein, matching rows form one entry showing the most common genes and DNA. Counted in this sample were around 340,000 distinct CDR3 sequences; about 18% of them appeared once. The ten largest clonotypes hold approximately 35% of the sample. The sequencing input was blood. Receptors were obtained from a woman in her twenties or thirties with Graves' hyperthyroidism that later progressed to Graves' ophthalmopathy.

This clonotype has a count of ten or more. This chain joins TRBV30 and TRBJ1-4, with D uncertain. The CDR3 is 15 amino acids. Germline V gene sequence: CDR1 GTSNPN, CDR2 SVGIG (reference sequence). Between the trimmed V and J ends, which lost 2 bases and 1 base, there was a span of 11 bases. Written as DNA, the CDR3 is TGTGCCTGGAGTCCCCCATGGGGAACTAATGAAAAACTGTTTTTT. It yields the protein CAWSPPWGTNEKLFF.

Ten or more counts support this clonotype. The chain employs TRBV28 and TRBJ1-1; D is unclear. The germline V and J ends were trimmed by 7 bases and 0 bases, with 12 bases remaining between them. CDR1 and CDR2 from the germline V gene are MDHEN and SYDVKM. The CDR3 runs 14 residues. The chain's CDR3 is CASTPARLNTEAFF. The CDR3, as DNA: TGTGCCAGCACTCCGGCGCGCTTGAACACTGAAGCTTTCTTT.

This clonotype was found many times. The rearrangement links TRBV5-1 to TRBJ2-4; D is possibly TRBD2 (6 bases). This CDR3 spans 13 amino acids. CDR1 and CDR2 (germline): SGHRS, YFSETQ. Trimming removed 4 bases at V and 7 bases at J, with 12 bases between. The CDR3 sequence: CASSRMAGNIQYF. The CDR3 region has the DNA TGCGCCAGCAGCCGTATGGCGGGGAACATTCAGTACTTC.

V gene TRBV28 combines with J gene TRBJ2-7; TRBD1 aligns across 7 bases. V was clipped by 10 bases and J by 2 bases; unmatched bases: 11. The CDR3 runs to 14 residues. Germline V lookup: CDR1 MDHEN, CDR2 SYDVKM. CDR3 protein: CANCDPQGAYEQYF. The CDR3 nucleotides read TGTGCCAATTGTGACCCTCAGGGGGCCTACGAGCAGTACTTC.

The chain recombines TRBV7-2 with TRBJ1-2; no firm D call. This CDR3 spans 12 amino acids. The V and J ends lost 1 base and 8 bases respectively, with 8 bases between them. Germline V gene data show CDR1 as SGHTA and CDR2 as FQGNSA. The CDR3: CASSLVVVGYTF. The CDR3 DNA reads TGTGCCAGCAGCTTAGTTGTCGTGGGCTACACCTTC. The full variable domain, with the rest looked up from reference TRBV7-2 and TRBJ1-2, is GAGVSQSPSNKVTEKGKDVELRCDPISGHTALYWYRQSLGQGLEFLIYFQGNSAPDKSGLPSDRFSAERTGGSVSTLTIQRTQQEDSAVYLCASSLVVVGYTFGSGTRLTVV.

This chain uses TRBV28 with TRBJ1-5, with D unresolved. Germline V gene lookup returns CDR1 MDHEN and CDR2 SYDVKM. The CDR3 totals 16 residues. Trimming stripped 8 bases from V and 3 bases from J, with 20 bases between. In DNA form, the CDR3 reads TGTGCCAGCGCTCTTATTATATCCGATAACAATCAGCCCCAGCATTTT. Residues: CASALIISDNNQPQHF. Supplemented by reference TRBV28 and TRBJ1-5, the full variable domain reads DVKVTQSSRYLVKRTGEKVFLECVQDMDHENMFWYRQDPGLGLRLIYFSYDVKMKEKGDIPEGYSVSREKKERFSLILESASTNQTSMYLCASALIISDNNQPQHFGDGTRLSIL.

This clonotype was seen a handful of times. This may stem from a read error, because a much larger clone lies one nucleotide away. CDR3 DNA: TGTGCCAGCAGTCCTGCCGGGACAGGGGGCTACAATGGGCAGTTCTTC. Its protein product is CASSPAGTGGYNGQFF. The genes are TRBV28 and TRBJ2-1, with 12 bases aligning to TRBD1. Germline CDR1 MDHEN, CDR2 SYDVKM. The CDR3 totals 16 residues.

In this sample, this clonotype turned up a few times. The chain couples TRBV3-1 to TRBJ1-6; 11 nucleotides align to TRBD1. Germline CDR1 is LGHDT and CDR2 is YNNKEL (reference sequence). There are 15 residues in the CDR3. V was clipped by 5 bases and J by 13 bases; unmatched bases: 10. CDR3 protein: CASSYGTGGFSPLHF. DNA of the CDR3: TGTGCCAGCAGCTACGGGACAGGGGGTTTTAGTCCCCTCCACTTT.

This clonotype occurred many times. V gene TRBV20-1 combines with J gene TRBJ2-1, with TRBD1 matching 7 bases. CDR1 and CDR2 (germline): DFQATT, SNEGSKA (reference sequence). Trimming cost V 5 bases and J 6 bases; bases outside gene matches: 7. The CDR3 consists of 13 residues. The CDR3 DNA reads as TGCAGTGCTCCAAAAACAGGGGCCAATGAGCAGTTCTTC. Translation: CSAPKTGANEQFF.

This clonotype was seen a few times. The chain recombines TRBV5-6 with TRBJ1-5; possible D gene TRBD1, 6 bases. The V end was cut by 1 base, the J end by 4 bases, with 12 bases between. This CDR3 comprises 15 residues. Looked up from germline, CDR1 is SGHDT and CDR2 is YYEEEE. CDR3 DNA: TGTGCCAGCAGCTTGTTTGGGGGCGATAATCAGCCCCAGCATTTT. Protein: CASSLFGGDNQPQHF.

The sample holds many counts of this clonotype. V and J are TRBV28 and TRBJ1-6; no clear D. CDR3 length equals 13 residues. Trimming removed 8 bases at V and 7 bases at J, with 12 bases between. CDR1 MDHEN and CDR2 SYDVKM come from the germline V gene. CDR3 loop: CASRQVGNSPLHF. CDR3 nucleotide sequence: TGTGCCAGCCGACAAGTGGGGAATTCACCCCTCCACTTT.

This clonotype was counted ten times or more. V and J are TRBV9 and TRBJ2-7; 15 nucleotides align to TRBD2. The CDR3 extends over 16 amino acids. The germline V gene has CDR1 SGDLS and CDR2 YYNGEE. Trimming at V came to 3 bases and at J to 2 bases, leaving 3 bases not matched to a gene. The CDR3 bases are TGTGCCAGCAGCGGAGGGACTAGCGGGAGGCCCTACGAGCAGTACTTC. Amino acid sequence: CASSGGTSGRPYEQYF.

Only a few counts were recorded for this clonotype. A read error is possible here, since a much larger clone lies one base away. This rearrangement joins TRBV28 to TRBJ2-7; maybe TRBD1 (6 bases). This CDR3 has 14 residues. The V gene lost 2 bases and the J gene lost 5 bases, with 13 bases spanning the gap. CDR1 is MDHEN and CDR2 is SYDVKM in the germline V gene. In DNA form, the CDR3 reads TGTGCCAGCAGTTTAAACAGGGTGTTCCACGAGCAGTACTTC. Protein product: CASSLNRVFHEQYF.

This clonotype was counted a few times. The chain joins TRBV5-1 to TRBJ1-1; D unclear. Germline-derived CDR1 and CDR2 are SGHRS and YFSETQ. The germline V and J ends were trimmed by 1 base and 4 bases, with 11 bases remaining between them. The CDR3 loop spans 14 amino acids. Here the CDR3 DNA reads TGCGCCAGCAGCTTGAGTAAGCGATCCACTGAAGCTTTCTTT. Its translation: CASSLSKRSTEAFF.

This clonotype has at least ten counts. This chain links TRBV7-8 with TRBJ2-2; no firm D call. The CDR3 runs 15 residues. Germline V CDR1 and CDR2: SGHVS, FQNEAQ. V lost 0 bases to trimming and J lost 4 bases, with 9 bases between them. The CDR3 here is CASSLALRGTGELFF. The CDR3, as DNA: TGTGCCAGCAGCTTAGCGCTGCGTGGCACCGGGGAGCTGTTTTTT. Drawing the rest from reference TRBV7-8 and TRBJ2-2, the complete variable domain is GAGVSQSPRYKVAKRGQDVALRCDPISGHVSLFWYQQALGQGPEFLTYFQNEAQLDKSGLPSDRFFAERPEGSVSTLKIQRTQQEDSAVYLCASSLALRGTGELFFGEGSRLTVL.

This clonotype was seen more than once but under ten times. The V gene is TRBV28, the J gene TRBJ1-5; perhaps TRBD1 as D (5 bases). Per the germline V gene, CDR1 is MDHEN and CDR2 is SYDVKM. Trimming cost V 3 bases and J 2 bases, with 11 bases left between them. CDR3 length: 15 amino acids. The CDR3 nucleotides read TGTGCCAGCAGTTTGACAGATTATGGCAATCAGCCCCAGCATTTT. Amino acids: CASSLTDYGNQPQHF.

This chain uses TRBV3-1 with TRBJ2-3; 11 nucleotides agree with TRBD2. CDR3 size: 16 residues. The J segment lost 3 bases and the V segment lost 4 bases, leaving 6 bases of the junction unmatched. CDR1 and CDR2 from the germline V gene are LGHDT and YNNKEL (reference sequence). The CDR3 here is CASSLIAGGRTDTQYF. CDR3 bases: TGTGCCAGCAGCCTAATAGCGGGGGGGCGGACAGATACGCAGTATTTT.

This clonotype was found a few times. The J gene is TRBJ2-2, the V gene TRBV7-8; D might be TRBD2 (6 bases). Trimming took off 1 base at V and 1 base at J, with 16 bases between the two ends. CDR1 SGHVS and CDR2 FQNEAQ come from the germline V gene. This CDR3 is 18 amino acids long. The CDR3 region has the DNA TGTGCCAGCAGCTTAGTAAATGCACCAGCGGGGAACACCGGGGAGCTGTTTTTT. Translating it yields CASSLVNAPAGNTGELFF.

The table lists this clonotype with many counts. This chain connects TRBV3-1 to TRBJ1-1; no firm D call. With 3 bases removed from V and 8 bases from J, the gap between germline ends came to 10 bases. This CDR3 has 12 residues. Germline V gene sequence: CDR1 LGHDT, CDR2 YNNKEL (reference sequence). CDR3 protein: CASSHALTEAFF. As DNA, the CDR3 is TGTGCCAGCAGCCACGCGTTAACCGAAGCTTTCTTT.

On this clonotype itself: The CDR3 end shows no conserved phenylalanine or tryptophan, and so a read error is likely. V is TRBV29-1 and J is TRBJ1-3, with no clear D. Trimming pared 3 bases from V and 2 bases from J, leaving 11 bases between. The CDR3 contains 14 residues. Germline assignment: CDR1 SQVTM and CDR2 ANQGSEA. In DNA form, the CDR3 reads TGCAGCGTTGAGGCGTTGGCTGCTGGAAACACCATATATCTT. Its translation: CSVEALAAGNTIYL.

The chain uses TRBV7-9 and TRBJ2-3; the D is unclear. The germline V gene encodes CDR1 SEHNR and CDR2 FQNEAQ (reference sequence). The germline V and J ends were trimmed by 7 bases and 0 bases, with 11 bases remaining between them. The CDR3 length is 14 residues. The CDR3, as DNA: TGTGCCAGCATGGCTCCCTATAGCACAGATACGCAGTATTTT. This codes for CASMAPYSTDTQYF.

This clonotype has a count of ten or more. V and J are TRBV6-1 and TRBJ1-2, with 10 bases that match TRBD1. V shed 5 bases, J shed 6 bases, and the junction held 12 bases outside the gene matches. Per the germline V gene, CDR1 is MNHNS and CDR2 is SASEGT. The CDR3 spans 16 residues. The chain's CDR3 is CASSPRIGTGENGYTF. Here the CDR3 DNA reads TGTGCCAGCAGTCCGAGAATAGGGACAGGGGAAAATGGCTACACCTTC.

This clonotype was recorded a few times. This chain links TRBV5-1 with TRBJ2-2; unclear D gene. V was trimmed by 0 bases and J by 1 base, leaving 13 bases between them. The V gene's germline CDR1 is SGHRS and CDR2 YFSETQ. This CDR3 has 17 residues. This CDR3 is CASSLGHGPRNTGELFF. The CDR3 DNA reads TGCGCCAGCAGCTTGGGCCACGGGCCCCGGAACACCGGGGAGCTGTTTTTT.

The sample holds a few counts of this clonotype. This chain uses TRBV9 with TRBJ2-7; 8 bases match TRBD1. Germline loops: CDR1 SGDLS, CDR2 YYNGEE. The CDR3 consists of 14 residues. Trimming removed 4 bases from V and 5 bases from J; junction bases left unmatched: 8. The CDR3 DNA is TGTGCCAGCAGCCCCAGGACAGGGAGTCACGAGCAGTACTTC. Translating it yields CASSPRTGSHEQYF.

This clonotype was recorded a few times. V usage is TRBV12-3 or TRBV12-4 and J usage is TRBJ2-3; D is unresolved. V lost 3 bases, J lost 2 bases, and 9 bases lay in between. The CDR3 spans 14 residues. CDR3 bases: TGTGCCAGCAGTTTGGGCATCCACACAGATACGCAGTATTTT. It translates to CASSLGIHTDTQYF.

This chain links TRBV18 with TRBJ1-2; 10 bases match TRBD1. The germline gives CDR1 KGHSH, CDR2 LQKENI. V lost 1 base to trimming and J lost 6 bases; unmatched junction nucleotides: 17. The CDR3 runs to 19 residues. The CDR3 coding sequence is TGTGCCAGCTCACCACTCACCGGCAAATTTTTTGGGACAGGGGATGGCTACACCTTC. Encoded protein: CASSPLTGKFFGTGDGYTF.

This clonotype was detected many times. J is TRBJ2-7 and V is TRBV4-1, with D perhaps matching TRBD2 (6 bases). The length of the CDR3 is 18 residues. V lost 0 bases, J lost 1 base, and 19 bases lay in between. Germline assignment: CDR1 MGHRA and CDR2 YSYEKL. The CDR3 bases are TGCGCCAGCAGCCAAGATGAAATCGGGGCGGGGACGTCCTACGAGCAGTACTTC. Translated, it gives CASSQDEIGAGTSYEQYF.

This chain links TRBV28 with TRBJ1-5; 8 nucleotides line up with TRBD1. This CDR3 has 15 residues. Germline values: CDR1 MDHEN, CDR2 SYDVKM. The trim removed 5 bases at V and 5 bases at J, leaving 8 bases unmatched. This chain's CDR3 is CASSQVDRGDQPQHF. Here the CDR3 DNA reads TGTGCCAGCAGTCAAGTAGACAGGGGTGATCAGCCCCAGCATTTT.

In this sample, this clonotype turned up a few times. CDR3: CASSQDLGATEAFF. CDR3 in DNA: TGTGCCAGCAGCCAAGATTTAGGTGCCACTGAAGCTTTCTTT. V and J are TRBV4-2 and TRBJ1-1; D remains unclear. Germline V lookup: CDR1 LGHNA, CDR2 YNFKEQ. This CDR3 is 14 amino acids long. V lost 0 bases and J 4 bases, leaving 9 bases between the germline ends.

This chain uses TRBV4-1 with TRBJ1-5; D is unresolved. The CDR3 is 16 amino acids. Germline V gene lookup returns CDR1 MGHRA and CDR2 YSYEKL. V was trimmed by 0 bases and J by 11 bases, leaving 20 bases between them. The CDR3 DNA is TGCGCCAGCAGCCAAGAGCCTGATCGGACGGGCAGCGCCCAGCATTTT. Residues: CASSQEPDRTGSAQHF.